The 20 T cell receptor beta chains given below trace back to one sample, sequenced in a study of cytomegalovirus exposure and HLA in healthy donors (dated by TCRdb to 2015 to 2018). Library generation was performed with the immunoSEQ multiplex PCR assay. For the multiplex PCR, a mixture combining 60 forward primers for TCR Vbeta segments and 13 reverse primers for TCR Jbeta segments was used. Imported from immuneACCESS, the table was reduced by TCRdb to in-frame sequences with V and J called. These copies leave out some clones; in studies compared against another copy, an unresolved V gene accounts for under half, and the cause of the remainder is not known. This sample is represented by approximately 220,000 clones; about 80% of them were singletons. 1.4% of the sample comes from the top ten. The sequenced material came from PBMCs. These TCRs come from a girl aged 10 to 17 in good health and CMV-seronegative.

The rearrangement uses TRBV20-1 and TRBJ2-1, with a possible D match to TRBD2 (6 bases). V shed 4 bases and J shed 9 bases, with 10 bases lying between them. CDR3 length equals 11 residues. Per germline, CDR1 DFQATT and CDR2 SNEGSKA (reference sequence). CDR3 nucleotide sequence: TGCAGTGCTACGGGACTCAGTGAGCAGTTCTTC. Translating it yields CSATGLSEQFF.

This chain connects TRBV9 to TRBJ1-2; tentative D call: TRBD1 (5 bases). V lost 0 bases to trimming and J lost 5 bases, with 17 bases between them. This CDR3 is 16 amino acids long. Germline lookup yields CDR1 SGDLS and CDR2 YYNGEE. CDR3 loop: CASSVDPGLWSYGYTF. Here the CDR3 DNA reads TGTGCCAGCAGCGTAGACCCGGGACTATGGTCTTATGGCTACACCTTC.

Regarding this clone: At one boundary the junction diverges from the germline segment, which might be a read error. This chain connects TRBV6-4 to TRBJ1-4; D is perhaps TRBD1 (6 bases). The CDR3 is made up of 16 amino acids. Germline CDR1 reads MRHNA; CDR2 reads SNTAGT. The CDR3, as DNA: TGTGCCAGCAGTGAGACCGCCGGGACAACAAATGAAAAACTGTTTTTT. Encoded protein: CASSETAGTTNEKLFF.

The chain joins TRBV7-3 to TRBJ2-7; D is undetermined. The germline V gene has CDR1 SGHTA and CDR2 FQGTGA. V lost 2 bases, J lost 7 bases, and 15 bases lay in between. There are 14 residues in the CDR3. The CDR3 sequence: CASSLFGASGEQYF. CDR3 nucleotides: TGTGCCAGCAGCTTATTCGGAGCCTCGGGTGAGCAGTACTTC.

The chain is built from TRBV27 and TRBJ2-1, with 7 nucleotides matching TRBD1. The CDR3 loop spans 16 amino acids. Trimming cost V 3 bases and J 8 bases; bases outside gene matches: 13. Per germline, CDR1 MNHEY and CDR2 SMNVEV (reference sequence). CDR3: CASSLSTGHRWDEQFF. DNA for the CDR3: TGTGCCAGCAGTTTGTCGACAGGGCATAGATGGGATGAGCAGTTCTTC.

In its sample, this clone was seen once. This chain links TRBV6-6 with TRBJ2-1; 9 bases agree with TRBD1. This CDR3 has 14 amino acids. V trimming: 6 bases; J trimming: 4 bases; junction bases outside the gene matches: 4. Germline CDR1 is MNHNY and CDR2 is SVGAGI (reference sequence). CDR3 DNA: TGTGCCAGCAGACCGGGACAGGGATACAATGAGCAGTTCTTC. Protein: CASRPGQGYNEQFF.

The rearrangement joins TRBV6-1 to TRBJ2-7; D might be TRBD1 (6 bases). The CDR3 runs to 13 residues. The germline gives CDR1 MNHNS, CDR2 SASEGT. Trimming removed 6 bases at V and 5 bases at J, with 14 bases between. CDR3 nucleotides: TGTGCCAGCAGGGACAGCGCGGTGGACGAGCAGTACTTC. It translates to CASRDSAVDEQYF.

This chain links TRBV7-3 with TRBJ1-6; TRBD1 matches at 7 bases. The CDR3 length is 15 residues. CDR1 and CDR2 from the germline V gene are SGHTA and FQGTGA. V lost 3 bases, J lost 5 bases, and 4 bases stayed unmatched. The CDR3: CASSFSGGNNSPLHF. The CDR3 DNA reads TGTGCCAGCAGCTTTTCAGGGGGAAATAATTCACCCCTCCACTTT. The full variable domain, in which reference TRBV7-3 and TRBJ1-6 provide the parts outside the CDR3, is GAGVSQTPSNKVTEKGKYVELRCDPISGHTALYWYRQSLGQGPEFLIYFQGTGAADDSGLPNDRFFAVRPEGSVSTLKIQRTERGDSAVYLCASSFSGGNNSPLHFGNGTRLTVT.

The V gene is TRBV7-2, the J gene TRBJ2-7, with D maybe TRBD1 (6 bases). The V end lost 1 base, the J end lost 2 bases, and 12 bases lay between the germline ends. Germline V CDR1 and CDR2: SGHTA, FQGNSA. There are 15 residues in the CDR3. The CDR3: CASSLDRAPTYEQYF. DNA of the CDR3: TGTGCCAGCAGCTTAGACAGGGCTCCTACCTACGAGCAGTACTTC.

The V gene is TRBV27, the J gene TRBJ1-1; no reliable D call. Germline V gene data show CDR1 as MNHEY and CDR2 as SMNVEV (reference sequence). This CDR3 has 14 amino acids. V lost 0 bases, J lost 3 bases, and 8 bases lay in between. The CDR3 DNA reads TGTGCCAGCAGTTTATCAGTCGGGTACACTGAAGCTTTCTTT. Encoded protein: CASSLSVGYTEAFF.

This chain joins TRBV29-1 and TRBJ2-3; no firm D call. Germline CDR1 SQVTM, CDR2 ANQGSEA. The CDR3 length is 12 residues. The V gene lost 6 bases and the J gene lost 4 bases, with 11 bases spanning the gap. The chain's CDR3 is CSVELYADTQYF. As DNA, the CDR3 is TGCAGCGTGGAACTTTATGCAGATACGCAGTATTTT.

The chain joins TRBV7-9 to TRBJ1-4; 9 bases map to TRBD1. With 5 bases clipped from V and 8 bases from J, the junction kept 6 bases outside the gene matches. This CDR3 spans 14 amino acids. The germline gives CDR1 SEHNR, CDR2 FQNEAQ (reference sequence). The CDR3 spells CASSSDRGMEKLFF. In DNA form, the CDR3 reads TGTGCCAGCAGCAGTGACAGGGGGATGGAAAAACTGTTTTTT.

The genes are TRBV5-3 and TRBJ2-7, with 8 bases that match TRBD1. Being an ORF, TRBV5-3 has a function that is uncertain. CDR3 length: 16 residues. Germline trimming cut 3 bases from V and 1 base from J; bases unmatched to any gene: 9. The CDR3 protein is CARSYNRQGSSYEQYF. CDR3 DNA sequence: TGTGCCAGAAGCTATAATCGACAGGGGAGTTCCTACGAGCAGTACTTC.

This clone was recorded a few times. This chain links TRBV6-1 with TRBJ2-1; D might be TRBD2 (5 bases). The V end was cut by 3 bases, the J end by 5 bases, with 11 bases between. The length of the CDR3 is 14 residues. CDR1 is MNHNS and CDR2 is SASEGT in the germline V gene. CDR3 sequence reads: CASSEGVGHNEQFF. The CDR3, as DNA: TGTGCCAGCAGTGAGGGAGTAGGGCACAATGAGCAGTTCTTC.

The chain uses TRBV5-6 and TRBJ1-2; D might be TRBD1 (6 bases). V lost 5 bases and J 8 bases, leaving 16 bases between the germline ends. The CDR3 runs 13 residues. From germline, CDR1 is SGHDT and CDR2 YYEEEE. The CDR3 DNA reads TGTGCCAGCAGGCGAGTGGGGGCCGGAGGCTACACCTTC. It specifies CASRRVGAGGYTF.

The chain combines TRBV5-6 with TRBJ2-3, with TRBD2 as a possible D gene (6 bases). The CDR3 covers 15 residues. The germline V and J ends were trimmed by 1 base and 2 bases, with 11 bases remaining between them. CDR1 SGHDT and CDR2 YYEEEE come from the germline V gene. The CDR3, as DNA: TGTGCCAGCAGCTTGCGGGCGGGGACCACAGATACGCAGTATTTT. Translation: CASSLRAGTTDTQYF.

This chain uses TRBV28 with TRBJ2-7; the D gene is possibly TRBD1 (5 bases). From germline, CDR1 is MDHEN and CDR2 SYDVKM. This CDR3 has 14 residues. V lost 2 bases and J lost 5, with 13 bases in between. The CDR3 bases are TGTGCCAGCAGTTTACAGGGCTGGGGCCACGAGCAGTACTTC. As protein: CASSLQGWGHEQYF.

This chain uses TRBV4-1 with TRBJ2-7, with D perhaps matching TRBD2 (6 bases). Trimming took 0 bases from V and 2 from J, leaving 11 bases between them. Germline V gene data show CDR1 as MGHRA and CDR2 as YSYEKL. The length of the CDR3 is 15 residues. Written as DNA, the CDR3 is TGCGCCAGCAGCCAAGATTTGACGGGGGCCTACGAGCAGTACTTC. This gives the protein CASSQDLTGAYEQYF.

This clone turned up a few times. The chain links TRBV6-1 to TRBJ1-6; D may be TRBD1 (6 bases). V lost 8 bases, J lost 7 bases, and 15 bases lay in between. The CDR3 totals 14 residues. CDR1 MNHNS and CDR2 SASEGT come from the germline V gene. The CDR3 sequence: CASREGGENSPLHF. The DNA of the CDR3 is TGTGCCAGCCGGGAGGGGGGCGAGAATTCACCCCTCCACTTT.

The chain carries TRBV4-1 and TRBJ2-5, with D tentatively TRBD1 (6 bases). The V gene lost 2 bases and the J gene lost 7 bases, with 17 bases spanning the gap. CDR3 length: 15 residues. In germline, CDR1 is MGHRA, CDR2 YSYEKL. This CDR3 reads CASSQITGNWGTQYF. The CDR3, as DNA: TGCGCCAGCAGCCAAATAACAGGGAACTGGGGGACCCAGTACTTC.